The entry that follows covers one T cell receptor (beta chain) sequence. These data originate in a study of cytomegalovirus exposure and HLA in healthy donors. About the study: Across around 400 genotyped donors, 65% to 90% landed in the Caucasian-associated ancestry cluster.

V lost 1 base to trimming and J lost 4 bases, with 17 bases between them. The CDR3 sequence is 16 residues long. CDR1 MGHRA and CDR2 YSYEKL come from the germline V gene. Use of 60 Vbeta and 13 Jbeta primers characterized the PCR. Sequenced by immunoSEQ multiplex PCR; TCRdb stores in-frame clones only, minus some. The data show around 180,000 clones, 84% seen once. The source is a boy younger than 18 in good health and CMV-seronegative. The V gene is TRBV4-1, the J gene TRBJ2-7; possibly TRBD1 for D (6 bases). The source material was PBMCs. This chain's CDR3 is CASSQGSEGRGYEQYF. As DNA, the CDR3 is TGCGCCAGCAGCCAAGGATCCGAGGGCAGGGGTTACGAGCAGTACTTC.